This TCR beta chain was recovered during a study of T cell repertoires in cytomegalovirus infection. Overall study context: It can be stated that public TCR beta signatures indicated CMV infection as well as a matching HLA type.

Via MiXCR, TCRdb re-called the reads, giving one row per CDR3 protein. This sample has a few hundred thousand distinct CDR3 sequences, with approximately 15% found just once. J gave up 2 bases and V 6 bases, and 3 bases lay outside the gene matches. Germline CDR1 reads SNHLY; CDR2 reads FYNNEI. CDR3 size: 14 residues. This clonotype was counted between two and nine times. Its antigen is currently unknown. Overall study results and limits: CMV-specific HLA-C-restricted TCR beta clonotypes dominated the ex vivo response. Cumulative public TCR beta family frequency identified carriers of CMV plus the relevant HLA.

The TCR sequence derives from a human donor in good health (CMV status not recorded). Some clones in this sample may be carry-over from other donors' samples. Sequencing was carried out using CD8+ T cells from PBMCs. This rearrangement joins TRBV2 to TRBJ2-7; 11 bases are shared with TRBD1. CDR3 loop: CASRDRGRAYEQYF. CDR3 sequence (DNA): TGTGCCAGCAGGGACAGGGGGCGCGCCTACGAGCAGTACTTC.